The entry below describes one T cell receptor beta chain. Authors' processing steps: Counts of nucleated cells, estimated from reference gene primer amplification, were obtained. Sequencing used immunoSEQ multiplex PCR; TCRdb keeps in-frame clones, though not all of them. V and J calls plus clone size are reproduced from that table; the DNA served to infer D and trimming. The sample lists around 240,000 clones, approximately 91% occurring once. Participants were placed into cohorts based on the clinical history they reported. The data originate from a study of blood T cell repertoires in COVID-19. Study at large: T cells, B-cell-depleted T cells, or PBMCs supplied cDNA or gDNA.

Germline loops: CDR1 SGHRS, CDR2 YFSETQ. V was trimmed by 0 bases and J by 7 bases, leaving 20 bases between them. There are 17 residues in the CDR3. The sample consisted of PBMCs or T cells enriched from blood (not recorded which). The sequence was collected from a human donor in a cohort exposed to, infected with or recovered from COVID-19 (not recorded which). The donor label of this sample is uncertain. The rearrangement uses TRBV5-1 and TRBJ2-1; D might be TRBD2 (5 bases). CDR3 bases: TGCGCCAGCAGCTTGGCTCTCAGCGGATCGTTAGGGAATGAGCAGTTCTTC. Its protein product is CASSLALSGSLGNEQFF. Combining the CDR3 with reference TRBV5-1 and TRBJ2-1 gives the whole variable domain KAGVTQTPRYLIKTRGQQVTLSCSPISGHRSVSWYQQTPGQGLQFLFEYFSETQRNKGNFPGRFSGRQFSNSRSEMNVSTLELGDSALYLCASSLALSGSLGNEQFFGPGTRLTVL.